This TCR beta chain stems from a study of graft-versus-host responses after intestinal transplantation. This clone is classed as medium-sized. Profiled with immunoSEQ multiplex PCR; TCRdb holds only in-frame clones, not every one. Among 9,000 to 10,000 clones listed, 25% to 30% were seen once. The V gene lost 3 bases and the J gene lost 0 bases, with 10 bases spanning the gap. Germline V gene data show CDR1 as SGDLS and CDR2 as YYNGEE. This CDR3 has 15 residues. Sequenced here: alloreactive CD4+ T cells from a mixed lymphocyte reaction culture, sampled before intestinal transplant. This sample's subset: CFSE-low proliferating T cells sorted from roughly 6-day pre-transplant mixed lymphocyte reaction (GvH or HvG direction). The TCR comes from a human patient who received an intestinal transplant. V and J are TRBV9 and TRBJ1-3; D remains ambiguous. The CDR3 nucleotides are TGTGCCAGCAGCGCGGACGGAAGCTCTGGAAACACCATATATTTT. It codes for CASSADGSSGNTIYF.